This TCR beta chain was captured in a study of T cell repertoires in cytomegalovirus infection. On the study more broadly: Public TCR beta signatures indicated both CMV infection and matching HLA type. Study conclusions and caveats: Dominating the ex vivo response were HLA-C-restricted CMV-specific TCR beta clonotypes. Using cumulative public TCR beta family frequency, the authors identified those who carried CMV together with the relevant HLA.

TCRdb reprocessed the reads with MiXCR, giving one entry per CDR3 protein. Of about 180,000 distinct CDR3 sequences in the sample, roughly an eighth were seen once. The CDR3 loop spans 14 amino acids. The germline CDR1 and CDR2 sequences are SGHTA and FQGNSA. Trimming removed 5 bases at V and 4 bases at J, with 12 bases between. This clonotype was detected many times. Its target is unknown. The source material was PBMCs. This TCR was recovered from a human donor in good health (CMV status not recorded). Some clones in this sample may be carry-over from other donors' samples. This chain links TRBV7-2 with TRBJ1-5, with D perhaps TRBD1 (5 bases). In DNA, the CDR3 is TGTGCCAGCAGCCGGGAGTGGGGGAATCAGCCCCAGCATTTT. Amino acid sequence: CASSREWGNQPQHF.